This T cell receptor (beta chain) came from a study of T cell changes during pregnancy in multiple sclerosis. Trimming cost V 4 bases and J 6 bases, with 10 bases left between them. Germline-derived CDR1 and CDR2 are LNHDA and SQIVND (reference sequence). CDR3 length: 12 residues. Here immunoSEQ multiplex PCR was the method, and the copy in TCRdb shows in-frame clones only, minus some. This sample yields approximately 30,000 clones, of which approximately 90% are seen a single time; 9.5% to 15% belongs to the top ten. The TCR sequence derives from a female donor with multiple sclerosis, enrolled in a pregnancy study. This chain joins TRBV19 and TRBJ2-7; D may be TRBD2 (6 bases). Material: CD8+ T cells from peripheral blood mononuclear cells, obtained in the first trimester of pregnancy. The CDR3 DNA follows: TGTGCCAGTAGTACCGGGACTCTCGAGCAGTACTTC. Its protein is CASSTGTLEQYF.